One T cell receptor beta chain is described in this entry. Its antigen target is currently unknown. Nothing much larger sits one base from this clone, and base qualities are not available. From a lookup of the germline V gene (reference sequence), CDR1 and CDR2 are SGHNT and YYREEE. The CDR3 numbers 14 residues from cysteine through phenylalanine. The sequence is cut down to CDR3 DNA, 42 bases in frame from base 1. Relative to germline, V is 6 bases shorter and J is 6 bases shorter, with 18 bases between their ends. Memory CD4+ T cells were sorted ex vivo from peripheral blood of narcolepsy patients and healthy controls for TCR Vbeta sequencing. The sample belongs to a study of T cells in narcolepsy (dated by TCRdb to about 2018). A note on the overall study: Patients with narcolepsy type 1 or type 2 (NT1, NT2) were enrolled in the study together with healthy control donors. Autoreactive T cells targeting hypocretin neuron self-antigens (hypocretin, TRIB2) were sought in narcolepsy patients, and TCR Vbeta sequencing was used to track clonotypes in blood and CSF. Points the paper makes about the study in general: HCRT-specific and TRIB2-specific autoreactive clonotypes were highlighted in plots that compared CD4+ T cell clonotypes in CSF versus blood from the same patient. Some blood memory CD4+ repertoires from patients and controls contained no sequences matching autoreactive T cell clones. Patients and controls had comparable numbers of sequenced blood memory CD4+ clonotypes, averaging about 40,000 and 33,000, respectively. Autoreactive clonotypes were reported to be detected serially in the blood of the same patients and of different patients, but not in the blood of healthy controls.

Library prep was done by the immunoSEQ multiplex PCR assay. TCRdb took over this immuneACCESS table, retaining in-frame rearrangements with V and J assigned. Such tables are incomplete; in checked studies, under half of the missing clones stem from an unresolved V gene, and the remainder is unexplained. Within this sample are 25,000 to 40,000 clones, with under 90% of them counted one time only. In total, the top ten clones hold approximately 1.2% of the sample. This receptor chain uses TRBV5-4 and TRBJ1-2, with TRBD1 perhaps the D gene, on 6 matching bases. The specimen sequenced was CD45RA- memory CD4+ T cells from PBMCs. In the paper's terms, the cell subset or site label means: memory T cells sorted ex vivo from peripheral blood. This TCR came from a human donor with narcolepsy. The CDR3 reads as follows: CASTLLGGGNGYTF. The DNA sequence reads TGTGCCAGCACGCTTTTAGGAGGGGGGAATGGCTACACCTTC. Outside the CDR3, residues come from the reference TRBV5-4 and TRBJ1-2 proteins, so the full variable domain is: ETGVTQSPTHLIKTRGQQVTLRCSSQSGHNTVSWYQQALGQGPQFIFQYYREEENGRGNFPPRFSGLQFPNYSSELNVNALELDDSALYLCASTLLGGGNGYTFGSGTRLTVV.